Listed here is a single TCR beta chain. What it binds is not known. The entry originates in a study of PD-1 blockade in classical Hodgkin lymphoma. The table came from immunoSEQ multiplex PCR; TCRdb's copy has only in-frame clones and leaves some out. Of about 99,000 clones listed, approximately 80% are singletons. Regarding the study as a whole: The origin of the repertoire differences remains undefined, with disease activity or prior therapy as possible causes. Reports described newly diagnosed patients as having lower baseline TCR diversity than healthy donors. It was CD4+ TCR diversity, not CD8+, that rose significantly by C4D1.

The patients all showed relapse after autologous stem cell transplantation, while their brentuximab vedotin exposure varied. The receptor was derived from a human donor with classical Hodgkin lymphoma. Sequenced here: peripheral blood mononuclear cells (PBMCs), sampled before the second cycle of nivolumab.

The CDR3 DNA reads as TGTGCCTGGAGTAGGGGGGTGTACAACTATGGCTACACCTTC. Translating gives CAWSRGVYNYGYTF. The V gene is TRBV30, the J gene TRBJ1-2; D might be TRBD1 (6 bases). Trimming left V 2 bases short and J 2 bases short, with 12 bases between. Germline CDR1 and CDR2: GTSNPN and SVGIG (reference sequence). CDR3 size: 14 residues.